The 27 T cell receptor beta chains presented below share a single source sample, sequenced in a study of cytomegalovirus exposure and HLA in healthy donors. PCR primers comprised 60 Vbeta and 13 Jbeta primers. Sequenced by immunoSEQ multiplex PCR; TCRdb stores in-frame clones only, minus some. The sample lists fewer than 150,000 clones; 60% to 75% were seen once. What was sequenced was PBMCs. These receptors all come from a woman aged 50 to 65 in good health and CMV-seropositive.

The chain carries TRBV7-6 and TRBJ1-5; D is ambiguous. CDR3 length: 13 residues. The V end was cut by 4 bases, the J end by 6 bases, with 10 bases between. The germline V gene encodes CDR1 SGHVS and CDR2 FNYEAQ. Here the CDR3 reads CASSSYSGQPQHF. The CDR3, as DNA: TGTGCCAGCAGCTCCTACAGCGGTCAGCCCCAGCATTTT.

This clone appeared a few times. This chain joins TRBV2 and TRBJ2-5, with a possible D match to TRBD1 (5 bases). The J call is uncertain, as TRBJ2-7 better fits the DNA end. Germline-derived CDR1 and CDR2 are SNHLY and FYNNEI. The CDR3 extends over 13 amino acids. This CDR3 reads CASGKGPSYEQYF. DNA for the CDR3: TGTGCCAGCGGGAAGGGGCCCTCCTACGAGCAGTACTTC.

This chain links TRBV30 with TRBJ1-3, with no clear D. Germline V gives CDR1 GTSNPN, CDR2 SVGIG (reference sequence). V dropped 8 bases and J dropped 1 base, with 12 bases sitting between them. This CDR3 region has 13 residues. The DNA for the CDR3 is TGTGCCACGGGAGCAACATCTGGAAACACCATATATTTT. Its protein is CATGATSGNTIYF.

This rearrangement joins TRBV2 to TRBJ1-2, with unresolved D. There are 12 residues in the CDR3. V lost 5 bases and J lost 7, with 11 bases in between. Germline V CDR1 and CDR2: SNHLY, FYNNEI. The CDR3 region is CASSPTISGYTF. DNA for the CDR3: TGTGCCAGCAGTCCCACAATAAGTGGCTACACCTTC.

This clone has a handful of counts. The chain employs TRBV19 and TRBJ2-7, with 7 bases fitting TRBD1. With 6 bases clipped from V and 7 bases from J, the junction kept 6 bases outside the gene matches. CDR1 is LNHDA and CDR2 is SQIVND in the germline V gene (reference sequence). CDR3 length: 12 amino acids. In DNA form, the CDR3 reads TGTGCCAGTAGCCCTACAGGGGTTGAGCAGTACTTC. Translation: CASSPTGVEQYF.

For the CDR3, the DNA is TGTGCCAGCAGCCCCGGGACAGGTTTCAATCAGCCCCAGCATTTT. Protein: CASSPGTGFNQPQHF. J is TRBJ1-5 and V is TRBV7-9; 8 bases are shared with TRBD1. The length of the CDR3 is 15 residues. J gave up 3 bases and V 5 bases, and 6 bases lay outside the gene matches. Germline assignment: CDR1 SEHNR and CDR2 FQNEAQ (reference sequence).

V usage is TRBV30 and J usage is TRBJ2-7, with D unclear. Germline CDR1 and CDR2: GTSNPN and SVGIG (reference sequence). CDR3 size: 12 residues. The V end lost 0 bases, the J end lost 9 bases, and 12 bases lay between the germline ends. The CDR3 protein is CAWSVLGGAQYF. The CDR3 DNA sequence: TGTGCCTGGAGTGTGTTAGGCGGCGCGCAGTACTTC.

The V gene is TRBV19, the J gene TRBJ2-4; 8 bases are a match to TRBD2. Germline V lookup: CDR1 LNHDA, CDR2 SQIVND (reference sequence). After removal of 3 bases from V and 8 bases from J, the junction contained 6 bases not matched to a gene. CDR3 length equals 14 residues. The DNA of the CDR3 is TGTGCCAGTAGTATTTCAGGGACTAGTGACATTCAGTACTTC. Translated, it gives CASSISGTSDIQYF.

A word on this clone: The same CDR3 is also encoded by other DNA sequences in this sample. This CDR3 reads CATSRKQVNTEAFF. The CDR3 bases are TGTGCCACCAGCAGAAAACAGGTGAACACTGAAGCTTTCTTT. This chain joins TRBV15 and TRBJ1-1, with a weak D call TRBD1 (5 bases). The CDR3 spans 14 residues. The V and J ends lost 2 bases and 0 bases respectively, with 7 bases between them. Germline V gene sequence: CDR1 LNHNV, CDR2 YYDKDF (reference sequence).

This chain joins TRBV11-2 and TRBJ2-3; the match to TRBD2 covers 8 bases. Trimming took 2 bases from V and 3 from J; bases not matched to a gene: 13. The germline V gene encodes CDR1 SGHAT and CDR2 FQNNGV. The CDR3 has 18 amino acids. The DNA for the CDR3 is TGTGCCAGCAGCTTACCACCACGGGGGGGGATGGGGACAGATACGCAGTATTTT. Amino acid sequence: CASSLPPRGGMGTDTQYF.

This chain uses TRBV6-1 with TRBJ2-5; TRBD1 is a possible D gene (6 bases). From germline, CDR1 is MNHNS and CDR2 SASEGT. Trimming shortened V by 5 bases and J by 5 bases, and 12 bases separated the two germline ends. The length of the CDR3 is 13 residues. CDR3 in DNA: TGTGCCAGCAGTTGGGCCCAGGGGGAGACCCAGTACTTC. Translated, it gives CASSWAQGETQYF.

This clone has a handful of counts. The chain couples TRBV7-2 to TRBJ1-4; D not certain. This CDR3 is 14 amino acids long. V was cut by 5 bases and J by 5 bases, with 12 bases left in between. The germline CDR1 and CDR2 sequences are SGHTA and FQGNSA. In nucleotides, the CDR3 is TGTGCCAGCAGCCCAGGAGGAATGAATGAAAAACTGTTTTTT. Its translation is CASSPGGMNEKLFF.

Remarks on this clone: It is likely a read error, because the conserved phenylalanine at the end of the CDR3 is missing. The chain couples TRBV29-1 to TRBJ2-7; 8 nucleotides line up with TRBD1. V lost 4 bases and J lost 0; bases outside the gene matches: 8. Germline CDR1 and CDR2: SQVTM and ANQGSEA. The CDR3 runs to 15 residues. CDR3 coding DNA: TGCAGCGTTGGAACCGCAGGGGGCGTCTCCTACGAGCAGTACCTC. Translation: CSVGTAGGVSYEQYL.

The chain has TRBV14 and TRBJ2-7; 9 bases match TRBD2. The V and J ends lost 5 bases and 3 bases, in that order; junction bases with no gene match: 5. This CDR3 is built from 14 residues. Germline V gives CDR1 SGHDN, CDR2 FVKESK. The CDR3 sequence is CASSAGGAGYEQYF. The CDR3 DNA reads as TGTGCCAGCAGCGCGGGGGGGGCGGGCTACGAGCAGTACTTC.

This clone was detected only a few times. The chain couples TRBV5-4 to TRBJ2-7; no reliable D call. Trimming took off 9 bases at V and 0 bases at J, with 13 bases between the two ends. The CDR3 runs to 13 residues. The V gene's germline CDR1 is SGHNT and CDR2 YYREEE (reference sequence). CDR3 coding DNA: TGTGCCACTTCGACTCCGAACTCCTACGAGCAGTACTTC. Translated, it gives CATSTPNSYEQYF.

This clone was found a few times. This chain links TRBV27 with TRBJ2-4; D possibly corresponds to TRBD2 (6 bases). This CDR3 comprises 16 residues. V lost 5 bases and J 0 bases, leaving 14 bases between the germline ends. Germline CDR1 MNHEY, CDR2 SMNVEV (reference sequence). The CDR3 sequence: CASSPPGGLAKNIQYF. Written as DNA, the CDR3 is TGTGCCAGCAGTCCCCCCGGGGGACTAGCCAAAAACATTCAGTACTTC.

This sequence joins TRBV5-6 and TRBJ1-5; 8 bases are a match to TRBD1. Germline CDR1 and CDR2: SGHDT and YYEEEE. CDR3 length equals 16 residues. V gave up 3 bases and J gave up 5 bases; unmatched junction bases: 10. CDR3 DNA: TGTGCCAGCAGCTCGCAGACAGGGGACGAAGATCAGCCCCAGCATTTT. Translation gives CASSSQTGDEDQPQHF.

The chain is built from TRBV5-1 and TRBJ2-7; TRBD1 matches at 8 bases. Germline V CDR1 and CDR2: SGHRS, YFSETQ. The CDR3 runs 14 residues. The ends lost 4 bases at V and 2 bases at J; junction bases unmatched: 5. The CDR3: CASSRGQGAYEQYF. CDR3 nucleotides: TGCGCCAGCAGCAGAGGACAGGGTGCCTACGAGCAGTACTTC.

The V call is TRBV29-1, the J call TRBJ2-5, with a weak D call TRBD1 (6 bases). The CDR3 consists of 16 residues. V lost 7 bases and J 1 base, leaving 22 bases between the germline ends. Germline assignment: CDR1 SQVTM and CDR2 ANQGSEA. CDR3 residues: CSGKGGLRGGQETQYF. CDR3 in DNA: TGCAGCGGAAAAGGAGGATTGAGAGGGGGCCAAGAGACCCAGTACTTC.

J is TRBJ2-7 and V is TRBV5-5, with 8 nucleotides matching TRBD2. The germline V gene encodes CDR1 SGHKS and CDR2 YYEKEE (reference sequence). The CDR3 is made up of 14 amino acids. The V and J ends lost 4 bases and 2 bases, in that order; junction bases with no gene match: 5. CDR3 DNA: TGTGCCAGCAGCCAACTAGCGGCAGCCTACGAGCAGTACTTC. This encodes CASSQLAAAYEQYF.

This rearrangement joins TRBV4-1 to TRBJ1-1; possible D gene TRBD1, 5 bases. From germline, CDR1 is MGHRA and CDR2 YSYEKL. CDR3 length: 15 residues. V was shortened by 4 bases and J by 4 bases, with 16 bases between the two germline ends. In DNA form, the CDR3 reads TGCGCCAGCAGCCTCGGCGTGGGGGGAGCCACTGAAGCTTTCTTT. Its translation: CASSLGVGGATEAFF.

Turning to this clone: Additional DNA sequences in this sample encode the identical CDR3. This chain uses TRBV6-5 with TRBJ1-1; 7 nucleotides match TRBD1. V lost 6 bases and J lost 1; bases outside the gene matches: 2. The germline V gene encodes CDR1 MNHEY and CDR2 SVGAGI. This CDR3 is built from 13 residues. The CDR3: CASSRQGNTEAFF. CDR3 in DNA: TGTGCCAGCAGCCGACAGGGGAACACTGAAGCTTTCTTT.

The chain uses TRBV30 and TRBJ1-2; perhaps TRBD1 as D (6 bases). Trimming left V 3 bases short and J 4 bases short, with 18 bases between. This CDR3 region has 15 residues. From germline, CDR1 is GTSNPN and CDR2 SVGIG (reference sequence). CDR3 DNA: TGTGCCTGGAGCGAAAACAGGGTTTACGGCTATGGCTACACCTTC. Its translation: CAWSENRVYGYGYTF.

J is TRBJ2-7 and V is TRBV19; 7 bases line up with TRBD2. V dropped 7 bases and J dropped 5; count of bases not matched to a gene: 8. The CDR3 covers 13 residues. Germline lookup yields CDR1 LNHDA and CDR2 SQIVND (reference sequence). The CDR3 region has the DNA TGTGCCAGTAATGGGGGAGGGATCCACGAGCAGTACTTC. Translated: CASNGGGIHEQYF.

This chain connects TRBV13 to TRBJ2-5; 8 bases are shared with TRBD1. The J call may be mistaken, given a closer DNA end match to TRBJ2-7. The CDR3 contains 15 residues. In germline, CDR1 is PRHDT, CDR2 FYEKMQ (reference sequence). Written as DNA, the CDR3 is TGTGCCAGCAGCTTACCCGGGACAGGTTCCTACGAGCAGTACTTC. Protein sequence: CASSLPGTGSYEQYF.

The chain couples TRBV11-2 to TRBJ1-5; D call uncertain. The V end was cut by 1 base, the J end by 4 bases, with 5 bases between. Germline assignment: CDR1 SGHAT and CDR2 FQNNGV. CDR3 length: 13 amino acids. Written as DNA, the CDR3 is TGTGCCAGCAGCTTAGCCCCAAATCAGCCCCAGCATTTT. Translating gives CASSLAPNQPQHF.

The CDR3 reads CASSFTGLAGETQYF. In DNA form, the CDR3 reads TGCGCCAGCAGCTTTACCGGACTAGCGGGGGAGACCCAGTACTTC. The chain carries TRBV5-1 and TRBJ2-5, with 12 bases fitting TRBD2. V was clipped by 2 bases and J by 5 bases; unmatched bases: 4. Germline assignment: CDR1 SGHRS and CDR2 YFSETQ. The CDR3 has 15 residues.